This T cell receptor beta chain was recorded in a study of T cells in Graves' hyperthyroidism and ophthalmopathy (dated by TCRdb to the late 2010s). In the study overall: Peripheral blood was collected at initial diagnosis, before any treatment. To identify TCR V-J signatures that set the groups apart, the researchers used a discovery cohort of roughly 100 patients, made up of some 41 with Graves' ophthalmopathy and about 60 with stable Graves' hyperthyroidism. An independent validation cohort of under 20 hyperthyroidism patients and more than 15 patients who later progressed to ophthalmopathy tested prospective prediction of ophthalmopathy. The roughly 90 discovery patients were divided at random into training and test sets in a 7:3 ratio. Thyroid tissue and blood T-cell repertoires from six Graves' hyperthyroidism patients were also compared in the study. After blood sampling, hyperthyroidism patients were treated with methimazole at a starting dose of 30 mg daily, and ophthalmopathy patients were treated with high-dose intravenous methylprednisolone. According to the paper, TCR Vbeta CDR3 sequencing was carried out on 135 peripheral blood samples, which came from approximately 41 ophthalmopathy, roughly 75 hyperthyroidism and roughly 17 progressor patients. The study at large found these results: In validation, the model predicted progression to ophthalmopathy with approximately 71% sensitivity and over 72% specificity, a median of approximately 6.5 months before onset. No statistical method was used to set the sample size in advance, and investigators knew the group allocation. Most expanded thyroid clonotypes (frequency above 0.001) were also detected in blood, a finding suggesting that blood repertoires may reflect thyroid immune responses. A model built on a 13 V-J signature distinguished ophthalmopathy from stable hyperthyroidism, reaching 87.88% sensitivity and around 82% specificity in cross-validation and 80%/75% in testing.

The TCR beta CDR3 regions were amplified from the RNA transcripts. The first round of RT-PCR for the TCR CDR3 was performed with the HTBI primer set and the Qiagen OneStep RT-PCR kit. The libraries were constructed in a second round of multiplex PCR and then size-selected and purified. Paired-end sequencing of the libraries was performed with 100 bp reads on an Illumina HiSeq2000. In the paper's pipeline: SOAPnuke was used to process the raw data, removing reads that contained adapters or uncalled bases, had a mean Phred below 15, or lacked an exact match to the constant primer or identifier. High-quality paired reads were merged using COPE v1.2.5, and each unique nucleotide sequence was defined as a clonotype. Clonotypes were aligned to IMGT TRBV, TRBD and TRBJ reference segments using MiTCR v1.1. Only V-J combinations with frequency above 0.0001, covering roughly 99% of repertoires, were analysed. A TCS score was defined as the ratio between F50 (clonal expansion) and ExV (chaos), using BLOSUM62-based TCRdist between CDR3 peptides within each V-J. Welch's t-statistics and random forest reduced fewer than 600 V-J features to 13, which were used in a naive Bayes classifier (R e1071). TCRdb reprocessing: public reads trimmed at Q25 with fastp, clones called with MiXCR, in-frame beta chains kept. Rows are combined by CDR3 protein, so each entry shows the most common genes and DNA. TCRdb assigned the V and J calls; the authors' analysis was not used. Within this sample are 350,000 to 400,000 distinct CDR3 sequences, with under 20% of them counted one time only. About 3.7% of the sample comes from the top ten.

V is pared back by 0 bases and J by 3 bases, with 8 bases lying between the germline termini. Reading from cysteine to phenylalanine, the CDR3 counts 14 amino acids. The read is trimmed to its CDR3 DNA, 42 bases read in frame from base 1. The germline V gene encodes CDR1 LNHNV and CDR2 YYDKDF (reference sequence). This clonotype was seen ten or more times. There is no known antigen for this receptor. No clone much larger than this one lies a single base away; base qualities are absent. Stable Graves' hyperthyroidism was defined as the absence of progression to ophthalmopathy over 18 months of follow-up. Hyperthyroidism patients were aged 18 to 65 years and newly diagnosed, with disease duration of less than 2 months. The study excluded patients with uncontrolled infections, other autoimmune diseases, pregnancy or lactation. Clinical symptoms, serum thyroxine and TRAb, thyroid ultrasound, and orbital computed tomography formed the basis for the diagnoses. PBMCs were isolated from about 9 ml of fresh peripheral blood by Ficoll-Paque density gradient centrifugation. Total RNA was extracted with Trizol reagent, and quality was checked on an Agilent 2100 Bioanalyzer.

Sequencing was done on a sample of blood. This receptor was identified in a woman aged 18-29 years with Graves' hyperthyroidism. This receptor chain uses TRBV15 and TRBJ1-1; a confident D gene designation cannot be given. The CDR3 has the sequence CATSRDSRDTEAFF. The DNA sequence is given as TGTGCCACCAGCAGAGATTCTCGGGACACTGAAGCTTTCTTT.